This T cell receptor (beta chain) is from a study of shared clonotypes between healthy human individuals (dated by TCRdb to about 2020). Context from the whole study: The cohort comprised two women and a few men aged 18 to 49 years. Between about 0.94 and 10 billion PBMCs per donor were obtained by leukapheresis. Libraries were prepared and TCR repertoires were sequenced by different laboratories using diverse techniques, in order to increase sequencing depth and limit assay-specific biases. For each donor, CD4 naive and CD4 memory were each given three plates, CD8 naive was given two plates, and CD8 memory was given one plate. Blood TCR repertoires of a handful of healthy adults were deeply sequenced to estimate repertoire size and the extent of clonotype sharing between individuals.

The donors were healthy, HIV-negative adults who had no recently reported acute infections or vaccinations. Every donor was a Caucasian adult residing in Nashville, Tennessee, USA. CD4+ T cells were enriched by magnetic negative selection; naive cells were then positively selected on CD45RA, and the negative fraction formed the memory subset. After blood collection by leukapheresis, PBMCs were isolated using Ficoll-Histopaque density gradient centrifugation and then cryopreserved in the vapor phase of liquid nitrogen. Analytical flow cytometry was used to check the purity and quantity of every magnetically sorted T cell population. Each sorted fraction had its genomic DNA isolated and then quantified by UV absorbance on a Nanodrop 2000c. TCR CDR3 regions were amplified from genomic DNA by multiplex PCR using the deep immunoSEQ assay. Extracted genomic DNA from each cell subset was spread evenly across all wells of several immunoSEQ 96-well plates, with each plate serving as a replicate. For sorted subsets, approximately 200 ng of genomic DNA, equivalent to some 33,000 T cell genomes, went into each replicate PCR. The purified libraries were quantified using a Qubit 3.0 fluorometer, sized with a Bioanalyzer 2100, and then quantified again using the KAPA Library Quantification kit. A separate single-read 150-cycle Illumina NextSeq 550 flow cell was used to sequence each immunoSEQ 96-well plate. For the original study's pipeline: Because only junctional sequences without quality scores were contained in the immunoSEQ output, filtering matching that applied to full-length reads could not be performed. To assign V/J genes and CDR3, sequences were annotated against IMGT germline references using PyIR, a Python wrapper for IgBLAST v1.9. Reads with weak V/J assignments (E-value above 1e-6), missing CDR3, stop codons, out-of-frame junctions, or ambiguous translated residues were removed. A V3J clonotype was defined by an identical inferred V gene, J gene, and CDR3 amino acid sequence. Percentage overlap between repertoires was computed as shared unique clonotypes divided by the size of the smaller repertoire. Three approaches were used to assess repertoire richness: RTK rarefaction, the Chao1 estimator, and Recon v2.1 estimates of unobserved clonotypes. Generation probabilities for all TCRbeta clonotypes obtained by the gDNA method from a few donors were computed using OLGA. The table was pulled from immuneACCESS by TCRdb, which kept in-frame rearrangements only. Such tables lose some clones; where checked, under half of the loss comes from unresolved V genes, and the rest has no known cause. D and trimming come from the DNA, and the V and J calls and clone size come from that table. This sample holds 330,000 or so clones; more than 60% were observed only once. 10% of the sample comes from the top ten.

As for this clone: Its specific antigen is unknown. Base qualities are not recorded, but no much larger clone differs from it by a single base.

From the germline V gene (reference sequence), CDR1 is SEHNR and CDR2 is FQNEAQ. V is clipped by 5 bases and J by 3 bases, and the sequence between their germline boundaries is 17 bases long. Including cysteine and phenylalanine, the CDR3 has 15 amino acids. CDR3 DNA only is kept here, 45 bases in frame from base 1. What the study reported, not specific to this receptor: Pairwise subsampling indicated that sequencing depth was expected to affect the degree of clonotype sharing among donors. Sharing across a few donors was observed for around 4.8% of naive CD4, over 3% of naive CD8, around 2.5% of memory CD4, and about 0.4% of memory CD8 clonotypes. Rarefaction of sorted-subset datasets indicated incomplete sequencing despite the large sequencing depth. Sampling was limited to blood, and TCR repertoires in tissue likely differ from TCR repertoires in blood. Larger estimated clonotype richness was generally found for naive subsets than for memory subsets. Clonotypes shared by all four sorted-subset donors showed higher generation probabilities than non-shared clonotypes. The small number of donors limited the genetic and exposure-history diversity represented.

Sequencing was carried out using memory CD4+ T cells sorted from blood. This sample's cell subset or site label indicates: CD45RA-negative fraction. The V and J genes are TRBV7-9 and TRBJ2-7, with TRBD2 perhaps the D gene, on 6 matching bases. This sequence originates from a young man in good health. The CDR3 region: CASSQRDFDGYEQYF. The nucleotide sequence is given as TGTGCCAGCAGCCAACGGGACTTTGACGGCTACGAGCAGTACTTC. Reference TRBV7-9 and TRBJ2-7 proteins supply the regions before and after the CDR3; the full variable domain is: DTGVSQNPRHKITKRGQNVTFRCDPISEHNRLYWYRQTLGQGPEFLTYFQNEAQLEKSRLLSDRFSAERPKGSFSTLEIQRTEQGDSAMYLCASSQRDFDGYEQYFGPGTRLTVT.